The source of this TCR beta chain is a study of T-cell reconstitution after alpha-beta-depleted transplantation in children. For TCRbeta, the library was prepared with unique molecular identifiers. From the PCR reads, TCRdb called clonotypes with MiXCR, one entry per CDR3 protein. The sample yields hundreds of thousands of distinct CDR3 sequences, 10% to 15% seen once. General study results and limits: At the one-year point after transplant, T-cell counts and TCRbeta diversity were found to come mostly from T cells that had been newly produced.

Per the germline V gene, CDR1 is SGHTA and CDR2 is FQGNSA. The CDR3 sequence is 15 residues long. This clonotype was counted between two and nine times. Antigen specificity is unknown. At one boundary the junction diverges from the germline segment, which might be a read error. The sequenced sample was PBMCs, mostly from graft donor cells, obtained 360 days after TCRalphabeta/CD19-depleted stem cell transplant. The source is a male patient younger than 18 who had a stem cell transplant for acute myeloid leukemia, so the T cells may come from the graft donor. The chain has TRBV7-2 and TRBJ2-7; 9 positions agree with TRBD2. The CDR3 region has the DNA TGTGCCAGCAGATTAGGACTAGCGTCTCCCTACGAGCAGTACTTC. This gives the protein CASRLGLASPYEQYF.